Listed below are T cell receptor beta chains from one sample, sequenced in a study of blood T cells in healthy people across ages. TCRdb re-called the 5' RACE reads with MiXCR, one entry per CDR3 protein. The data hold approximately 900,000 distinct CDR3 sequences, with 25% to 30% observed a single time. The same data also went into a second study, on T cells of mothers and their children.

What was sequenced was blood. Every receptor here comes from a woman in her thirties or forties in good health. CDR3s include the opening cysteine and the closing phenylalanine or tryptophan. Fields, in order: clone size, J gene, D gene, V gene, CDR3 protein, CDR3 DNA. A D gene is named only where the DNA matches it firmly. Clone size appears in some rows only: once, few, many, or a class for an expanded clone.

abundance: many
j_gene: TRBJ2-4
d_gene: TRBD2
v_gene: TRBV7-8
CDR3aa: CASSLSRAGELAKNIQYF
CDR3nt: TGTGCCAGCAGCCTGAGTCGAGCGGGGGAGCTAGCCAAAAACATTCAGTACTTC

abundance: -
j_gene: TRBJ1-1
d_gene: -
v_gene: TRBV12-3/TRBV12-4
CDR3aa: CASGERQLEAFF
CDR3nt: TGTGCCAGCGGGGAAAGACAGCTTGAAGCTTTCTTT

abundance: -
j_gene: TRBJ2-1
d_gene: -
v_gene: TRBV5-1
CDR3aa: CASSLRVADNNEQFF
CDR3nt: TGCGCCAGCAGCTTGAGAGTAGCGGACAACAATGAGCAGTTCTTC

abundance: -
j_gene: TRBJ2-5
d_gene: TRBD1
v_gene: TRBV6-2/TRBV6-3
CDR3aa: CASSYPNDRGGTQYF
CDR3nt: TGTGCCAGCAGTTACCCCAATGACAGGGGAGGAACCCAGTACTTC

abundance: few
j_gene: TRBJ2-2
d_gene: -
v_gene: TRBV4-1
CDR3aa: CASSPTGYTGELFF
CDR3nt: TGCGCCAGCAGCCCAACAGGGTACACCGGGGAGCTGTTTTTT

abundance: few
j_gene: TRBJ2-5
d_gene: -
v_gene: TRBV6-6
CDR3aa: CAGSYSDGGRETQYF
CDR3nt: TGTGCCGGCAGTTACTCGGACGGGGGACGAGAGACCCAGTACTTC

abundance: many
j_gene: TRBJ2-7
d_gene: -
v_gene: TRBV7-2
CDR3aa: CASTSTGGSAYEQYF
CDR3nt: TGTGCCAGCACCTCGACCGGGGGTTCAGCCTACGAGCAGTACTTC

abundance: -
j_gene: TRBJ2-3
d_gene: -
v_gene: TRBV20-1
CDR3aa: CSARDRLGDTQYF
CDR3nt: TGCAGTGCTAGAGACAGACTTGGGGATACGCAGTATTTT

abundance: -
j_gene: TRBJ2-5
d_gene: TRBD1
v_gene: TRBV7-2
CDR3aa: CAGSPDRKETQYF
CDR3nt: TGTGCCGGCAGCCCGGACAGGAAAGAGACCCAGTACTTC

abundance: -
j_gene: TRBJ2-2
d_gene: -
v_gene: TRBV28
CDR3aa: CATKVGGPNTGELFF
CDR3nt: TGTGCCACCAAGGTAGGGGGACCAAACACCGGGGAGCTGTTTTTT

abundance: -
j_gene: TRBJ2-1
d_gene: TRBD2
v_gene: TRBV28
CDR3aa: CASSFGGRYNEQFF
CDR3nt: TGTGCCAGCAGTTTCGGCGGGAGATACAATGAGCAGTTCTTC

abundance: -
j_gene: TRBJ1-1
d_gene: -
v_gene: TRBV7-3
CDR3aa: CASSLTRDRNTEAFF
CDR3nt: TGTGCCAGCAGCTTAACCAGGGACCGGAACACTGAAGCTTTCTTT

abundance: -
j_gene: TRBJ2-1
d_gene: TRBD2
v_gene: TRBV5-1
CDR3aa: CASSSFGSGGVGEQFF
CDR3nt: TGCGCCAGCAGCTCATTCGGAAGCGGGGGGGTCGGTGAGCAGTTCTTC

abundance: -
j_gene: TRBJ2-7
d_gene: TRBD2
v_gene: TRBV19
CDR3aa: CASSIGGLAGDSYEQYF
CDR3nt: TGTGCCAGTAGTATAGGGGGACTAGCGGGGGACTCCTACGAGCAGTACTTC

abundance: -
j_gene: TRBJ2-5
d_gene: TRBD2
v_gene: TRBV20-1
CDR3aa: CSASLARGGLETQYF
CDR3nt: TGCAGTGCCTCGTTAGCGCGGGGGGGCCTGGAGACCCAGTACTTC

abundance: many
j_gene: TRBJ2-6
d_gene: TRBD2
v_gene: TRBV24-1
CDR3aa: CATSDSGGTGANVLTF
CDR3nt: TGTGCCACCAGTGACTCCGGGGGGACTGGGGCCAACGTCCTGACTTTC